The text below deals with one TCR beta chain. As yet, its antigen is unknown. The data originate from a study of T cell responses to AZD1222 COVID-19 vaccine. The V end lost 6 bases, the J end lost 7 bases, and 16 bases lay between the germline ends. Germline assignment: CDR1 SNHLY and CDR2 FYNNEI. The CDR3 length is 15 residues. Notes on the study in general: Seropositive at baseline were only a handful of AZD1222 recipients. Repertoires were sampled only after the peak T cell response.

Method: immunoSEQ multiplex PCR; TCRdb's copy keeps in-frame clones and lacks some. This sample has some 110,000 clones, with around 82% found just once. The chain has TRBV2 and TRBJ1-6; D is possibly TRBD1 (6 bases). Sequencing used peripheral blood, obtained on day 0 of AZD1222 vaccination. This clonotype was sampled from an adult in good health. CDR3 nucleotides: TGTGCCAGCAGGAAATCACAGGGCCCGAATTCACCCCTCCACTTT. This codes for CASRKSQGPNSPLHF.